This is a list of T cell receptor beta chains from one sample in a study of cytomegalovirus exposure and HLA in healthy donors. TCRdb's copy holds only in-frame clones and misses some; the assay was immunoSEQ multiplex PCR. This repertoire includes 200,000 or so clones. Sequenced input: PBMCs. These receptor sequences come from a boy aged 5-17 years in good health and CMV-seronegative. Each CDR3 is given with its conserved first and last residue. D genes are given only for firm matches.

D gene: NA; V gene: TRBV5-6; J gene: TRBJ2-1; CDR3 DNA: TGTGCCAGCAGCTTGTCAAGTTTTCGGGATGAGCAGTTCTTC; CDR3 protein: CASSLSSFRDEQFF
D gene: TRBD1; V gene: TRBV5-6; J gene: TRBJ1-2; CDR3 DNA: TGTGCCAGCAGCTACACCACAGGGGAATTCTGGGGCTACACCTTC; CDR3 protein: CASSYTTGEFWGYTF
D gene: TRBD2; V gene: TRBV5-1; J gene: TRBJ2-7; CDR3 DNA: TGCGCCAGCAGGTTAAGGACTAGCGGGGCCTACGAGCAGTACTTC; CDR3 protein: CASRLRTSGAYEQYF
D gene: NA; V gene: TRBV2; J gene: TRBJ2-7; CDR3 DNA: TGTGCCAGCAGTGTCGACGGAGACTACGAGCAGTACTTC; CDR3 protein: CASSVDGDYEQYF
D gene: TRBD1; V gene: TRBV7-8; J gene: TRBJ2-7; CDR3 DNA: TGTGCCAGCAGCTTAAGAGGGACAGGGGGCTACGAGCAGTACTTC; CDR3 protein: CASSLRGTGGYEQYF
D gene: NA; V gene: TRBV4-1; J gene: TRBJ2-7; CDR3 DNA: TGCGCCAGCAGTCGCGGAACAGGGGCGCGGGGCGAGCAGTACTTC; CDR3 protein: CASSRGTGARGEQYF
D gene: NA; V gene: TRBV7-6; J gene: TRBJ1-5; CDR3 DNA: TGTGCCAGCAGCTTATCCCAGGGAAAGCCCCAGCATTTT; CDR3 protein: CASSLSQGKPQHF
D gene: TRBD1; V gene: TRBV28; J gene: TRBJ1-2; CDR3 DNA: TGTGCCAGCAGTTCCCTTGTTACGGGACAGGGGTCCTATGGCTACACCTTC; CDR3 protein: CASSSLVTGQGSYGYTF
D gene: NA; V gene: TRBV7-2; J gene: TRBJ1-1; CDR3 DNA: TGTGCCAGCTCGGGGGGGCGGACTGAAGCTTTCTTT; CDR3 protein: CASSGGRTEAFF
D gene: NA; V gene: TRBV9; J gene: TRBJ1-4; CDR3 DNA: TGTGCCAGCAGCGTAGAGGGGTCACCTAATGAAAAACTGTTTTTT; CDR3 protein: CASSVEGSPNEKLFF
D gene: NA; V gene: TRBV6-5; J gene: TRBJ1-3; CDR3 DNA: TGTGCCAGCAGTTACTCCGGACGGGGCTCTGGAAACACCATATATTTT; CDR3 protein: CASSYSGRGSGNTIYF
D gene: TRBD2; V gene: TRBV27; J gene: TRBJ2-3; CDR3 DNA: TGTGCCAGCAGTCCCAACCAGGGAGGGGTCGCAGATACGCAGTATTTT; CDR3 protein: CASSPNQGGVADTQYF
D gene: TRBD1; V gene: TRBV14; J gene: TRBJ1-2; CDR3 DNA: TGTGCCAGCAGTCGGACAGGGGGCGCGAACTATGGCTACACCTTC; CDR3 protein: CASSRTGGANYGYTF
D gene: NA; V gene: TRBV2; J gene: TRBJ2-2; CDR3 DNA: TGTGCCAGCAGTGTTGGAGGGACCCCCGGGGAGCTGTTTTTT; CDR3 protein: CASSVGGTPGELFF
D gene: NA; V gene: TRBV7-2; J gene: TRBJ2-4; CDR3 DNA: TGTGCCAGCAGCCCAGGGTTAGCCAAAAACATTCAGTACTTC; CDR3 protein: CASSPGLAKNIQYF
D gene: NA; V gene: TRBV4-1; J gene: TRBJ2-7; CDR3 DNA: TGCGCCAGCAGCCAACAGGCAGCGGTGGCCGAGCAGTACTTC; CDR3 protein: CASSQQAAVAEQYF
D gene: TRBD2; V gene: TRBV5-1; J gene: TRBJ2-3; CDR3 DNA: TGCGCCAGCACCCTTAGCGGGGGGGCCGTAACAGATACGCAGTATTTT; CDR3 protein: CASTLSGGAVTDTQYF
D gene: NA; V gene: TRBV10-3; J gene: TRBJ1-2; CDR3 DNA: TGTGCCATCAGTGGGCAGGGCGATGGCTACACCTTC; CDR3 protein: CAISGQGDGYTF
D gene: TRBD1; V gene: TRBV6-5; J gene: TRBJ2-3; CDR3 DNA: TGTGCCAGCAGTTTACAGGGGACCTACACAGATACGCAGTATTTT; CDR3 protein: CASSLQGTYTDTQYF
D gene: NA; V gene: TRBV7-7; J gene: TRBJ2-5; CDR3 DNA: TGTGCTAGCAGCTCTGGCCTCTCCCAAGAGACCCAGTACTTC; CDR3 protein: CASSSGLSQETQYF
D gene: NA; V gene: TRBV2; J gene: TRBJ1-1; CDR3 DNA: TGTGCCAGCAGTCGGGGGTACACGCTGAACACTGAAGCTTTCTTT; CDR3 protein: CASSRGYTLNTEAFF
D gene: NA; V gene: TRBV4-1; J gene: TRBJ2-7; CDR3 DNA: TGCGCCAGCAGCCAACCACAGGGAGAGCAGTACTTC; CDR3 protein: CASSQPQGEQYF
D gene: TRBD1; V gene: TRBV7-9; J gene: TRBJ1-1; CDR3 DNA: TGTGCCAGCAGCTTGGACCTGGGACAGACGAACACTGAAGCTTTCTTT; CDR3 protein: CASSLDLGQTNTEAFF
D gene: TRBD2; V gene: TRBV4-2; J gene: TRBJ2-7; CDR3 DNA: TGTGCCAGCAGCCGCGGGAGGGAACCCTACGAGCAGTACTTC; CDR3 protein: CASSRGREPYEQYF
D gene: TRBD2; V gene: TRBV27; J gene: TRBJ2-3; CDR3 DNA: TGTGCCAGCAGTCTGAGCGGGGCCCTCACAGATACGCAGTATTTT; CDR3 protein: CASSLSGALTDTQYF
D gene: NA; V gene: TRBV19; J gene: TRBJ1-5; CDR3 DNA: TGTGCCAGTAGTCCCAAAATGCGACAGGCCCGCGGTCAGCCCCAGCATTTT; CDR3 protein: CASSPKMRQARGQPQHF
D gene: TRBD1; V gene: TRBV28; J gene: TRBJ2-5; CDR3 DNA: TGTGCCAGCAGTTTCGGGACAGGACAAGAGACCCAGTACTTC; CDR3 protein: CASSFGTGQETQYF
D gene: TRBD2; V gene: TRBV5-6; J gene: TRBJ2-7; CDR3 DNA: TGTGCCAGCAGCTTGGGTGGACTAGGGGCCTACGAGCAGTACTTC; CDR3 protein: CASSLGGLGAYEQYF
D gene: NA; V gene: TRBV19; J gene: TRBJ1-5; CDR3 DNA: TGTGCCAGTAGTATAGTCGAAACAGGGTATCAGCCCCAGCATTTT; CDR3 protein: CASSIVETGYQPQHF